The 27 T cell receptor beta chains given below trace back to one sample, sequenced in a study of long-term antiretroviral therapy in people with HIV. The authors ran the immunoSEQ assay, v3.0, at survey level. Measured with immunoSEQ multiplex PCR; TCRdb has only the in-frame clones, and not every one. In the table there are about 30,000 clones, 90% to 95% of which are singletons. Sequencing used unsorted PBMCs, obtained around 7.4 years after starting antiretroviral therapy. These receptors were taken from a man in his forties or fifties with HIV.

The rearrangement joins TRBV7-6 to TRBJ2-7, with 7 positions matching TRBD2. With 1 base clipped from V and 6 bases from J, the junction kept 9 bases outside the gene matches. From germline, CDR1 is SGHVS and CDR2 FNYEAQ. The CDR3 covers 15 residues. CDR3 in amino acids: CASSLGPLAASEQYF. The CDR3 DNA follows: TGTGCCAGCAGCTTAGGTCCGCTAGCGGCCTCCGAGCAGTACTTC.

The gene calls are TRBV10-2 and TRBJ2-7, with 7 bases lining up with TRBD1. The germline gives CDR1 WSHSY, CDR2 SAAADI. The junction had 6 bases not matched to a gene; V was cut back by 5 bases and J by 2 bases. This CDR3 comprises 14 residues. The CDR3 DNA sequence: TGCGCCAGCAGTCGATCAGGGGGTACCTACGAGCAGTACTTC. It yields the protein CASSRSGGTYEQYF.

The genes are TRBV7-2 and TRBJ1-2; the D gene is possibly TRBD1 (5 bases). Between the trimmed V and J ends, which lost 1 base and 4 bases, there was a span of 7 bases. The CDR3 is made up of 13 amino acids. In germline, CDR1 is SGHTA, CDR2 FQGNSA. The CDR3 loop reads CASSLGQIYGYTF. The DNA for the CDR3 is TGTGCCAGCAGCTTAGGACAGATCTATGGCTACACCTTC. Drawing the rest from reference TRBV7-2 and TRBJ1-2, the complete variable domain is GAGVSQSPSNKVTEKGKDVELRCDPISGHTALYWYRQSLGQGLEFLIYFQGNSAPDKSGLPSDRFSAERTGGSVSTLTIQRTQQEDSAVYLCASSLGQIYGYTFGSGTRLTVV.

This chain links TRBV9 with TRBJ1-3; perhaps TRBD1 as D (5 bases). The CDR3 length is 16 residues. V dropped 3 bases and J dropped 2 bases, with 15 bases sitting between them. Germline assignment: CDR1 SGDLS and CDR2 YYNGEE. For the CDR3, the DNA is TGTGCCAGCAGCGAGGGGTTGGGGATCGCTGGAAACACCATATATTTT. The encoded protein is CASSEGLGIAGNTIYF.

This chain joins TRBV5-1 and TRBJ2-7; 7 bases are a match to TRBD2. The junction had 4 bases not matched to a gene; V was cut back by 0 bases and J by 1 base. Germline CDR1 SGHRS, CDR2 YFSETQ. The CDR3 extends over 15 amino acids. CDR3 sequence reads: CASSLGGGYSYEQYF. In DNA form, the CDR3 reads TGCGCCAGCAGCTTGGGGGGGGGATATTCCTACGAGCAGTACTTC.

This clone was observed once. The CDR3 DNA sequence: TGTGCCAGCAGCTTAAGGGGGGACAGGGGGCGAGGTACCGGGGAGCTGTTTTTT. It encodes CASSLRGDRGRGTGELFF. The V call is TRBV7-3, the J call TRBJ2-2; 12 bases are a match to TRBD1. This CDR3 is built from 18 residues. Looked up from germline, CDR1 is SGHTA and CDR2 is FQGTGA. J lost 5 bases, V lost 1 base, and 8 bases had no gene match.

J is TRBJ1-2 and V is TRBV6-1, with 7 bases fitting TRBD1. CDR3 length equals 14 residues. In germline, CDR1 is MNHNS, CDR2 SASEGT. The J segment lost 0 bases and the V segment lost 10 bases, leaving 8 bases of the junction unmatched. Here the CDR3 reads CATSEGATNYGYTF. The CDR3, as DNA: TGTGCCACCTCAGAGGGGGCAACTAACTATGGCTACACCTTC.

This rearrangement joins TRBV30 to TRBJ2-7; D may match TRBD1 or TRBD2 (6 bases each). This CDR3 comprises 12 residues. The ends were cut back, 2 bases at V and 3 bases at J, with 8 bases in the middle. The germline V gene encodes CDR1 GTSNPN and CDR2 SVGIG (reference sequence). The CDR3 DNA is TGTGCCTGGAGTAGGGGGGACTACGAGCAGTACTTC. Encoded protein: CAWSRGDYEQYF.

V gene TRBV5-1 combines with J gene TRBJ2-6; a possible D gene is TRBD1 (5 bases). Germline V CDR1 and CDR2: SGHRS, YFSETQ. The V and J ends lost 0 bases and 0 bases respectively, with 10 bases between them. This CDR3 has 17 amino acids. Here the CDR3 DNA reads TGCGCCAGCAGCTTGGCCAGACAGAGCTCTGGGGCCAACGTCCTGACTTTC. This encodes CASSLARQSSGANVLTF.

This clone was observed once. The chain combines TRBV19 with TRBJ2-7; the match to TRBD1 covers 9 bases. Looked up from germline, CDR1 is LNHDA and CDR2 is SQIVND (reference sequence). The CDR3 spans 15 residues. J gave up 6 bases and V 3 bases, and 9 bases lay outside the gene matches. CDR3 sequence: CASSMSGGQGLEQYF. CDR3 sequence (DNA): TGTGCCAGTAGTATGAGTGGGGGACAGGGCCTCGAGCAGTACTTC.

V usage is TRBV21-1 and J usage is TRBJ1-6. TRBV21-1 is classified as a pseudogene. The CDR3 sequence is 14 residues long. CDR3 in amino acids: CASSKGRGMSPLHF. In DNA, the CDR3 is TGTGCCAGCAGCAAAGGTAGAGGGATGTCACCCCTCCACTTT.

The rearrangement joins TRBV2 to TRBJ2-3, with 9 positions matching TRBD1. The germline V gene has CDR1 SNHLY and CDR2 FYNNEI. With V trimmed by 3 bases and J by 4 bases, 5 bases remained unmatched. The CDR3 spans 15 residues. CDR3 loop: CASSDGQGRADTQYF. Written as DNA, the CDR3 is TGTGCCAGCAGTGACGGACAGGGGAGGGCAGATACGCAGTATTTT.

The chain couples TRBV2 to TRBJ1-4; weak D call: TRBD1 (6 bases). Trimming pared 4 bases from V and 3 bases from J, leaving 9 bases between. This CDR3 is 14 amino acids long. Germline V CDR1 and CDR2: SNHLY, FYNNEI. The CDR3 DNA follows: TGTGCCAGCAGTGTGAGGACAGCTAATGAAAAACTGTTTTTT. This codes for CASSVRTANEKLFF.

The V gene is TRBV5-4, the J gene TRBJ2-7, with D maybe TRBD2 (6 bases). The V gene's germline CDR1 is SGHNT and CDR2 YYREEE (reference sequence). This CDR3 region has 13 residues. V was pared by 7 bases and J by 2 bases, with 13 bases between. CDR3 DNA sequence: TGTGCCAGCGGTGGAGGGCTTCCCTACGAGCAGTACTTC. Amino acids: CASGGGLPYEQYF.

The genes are TRBV5-4 and TRBJ2-3; 12 nucleotides line up with TRBD2. Germline V gives CDR1 SGHNT, CDR2 YYREEE (reference sequence). There are 17 residues in the CDR3. V lost 10 bases, J lost 2 bases, and 14 bases stayed unmatched. This CDR3 reads CAWLLAGGQFPTDTQYF. Here the CDR3 DNA reads TGTGCCTGGCTACTAGCGGGGGGACAATTCCCCACAGATACGCAGTATTTT.

This clone showed up just once. V usage is TRBV9 and J usage is TRBJ2-6; the D gene is possibly TRBD1 (6 bases). This CDR3 has 19 residues. V shed 3 bases and J shed 0 bases, with 19 bases lying between them. The V gene's germline CDR1 is SGDLS and CDR2 YYNGEE. This CDR3 is CASSDFDRPSFSGANVLTF. Written as DNA, the CDR3 is TGTGCCAGCAGCGATTTTGACAGGCCGTCCTTCTCTGGGGCCAACGTCCTGACTTTC.

This clone is a singleton in its sample. The chain combines TRBV5-4 with TRBJ2-2; TRBD1 agrees at 9 bases. This CDR3 comprises 16 residues. CDR1 and CDR2 (germline): SGHNT, YYREEE (reference sequence). V lost 5 bases, J lost 4 bases, and 9 bases stayed unmatched. For the CDR3, the DNA is TGTGCCAGCAGTCCTGGGACAGGGCTGGTCACCGGGGAGCTGTTTTTT. It translates to CASSPGTGLVTGELFF.

The CDR3 nucleotides are TGTGCCAGCAGTGGAGTGGGCCAGACTGAAGCTTTCTTT. This sequence encodes CASSGVGQTEAFF. The chain recombines TRBV6-1 with TRBJ1-1; no firm D call. Germline CDR1 MNHNS, CDR2 SASEGT. The CDR3 runs to 13 residues. Deletions cut 4 bases from V and 5 bases from J, with 11 bases between.

The chain recombines TRBV9 with TRBJ2-3, with TRBD2 matching over 7 bases. Trimming removed 5 bases from V and 0 bases from J; junction bases left unmatched: 6. CDR1 and CDR2 from the germline V gene are SGDLS and YYNGEE. The CDR3 runs to 15 residues. The CDR3 DNA sequence: TGTGCCAGCAGTCCTAGCGGATTTAGCACAGATACGCAGTATTTT. Residues: CASSPSGFSTDTQYF.

The chain employs TRBV6-5 and TRBJ2-7; D gene ambiguous. Germline V lookup: CDR1 MNHEY, CDR2 SVGAGI. There are 14 residues in the CDR3. The V and J ends lost 2 bases and 0 bases respectively, with 8 bases between them. The CDR3: CASSYGVNSYEQYF. In DNA, the CDR3 is TGTGCCAGCAGTTACGGGGTCAACTCCTACGAGCAGTACTTC.

The rearrangement joins TRBV27 to TRBJ1-1, with a possible D match to TRBD1 (5 bases). The CDR3 loop spans 13 amino acids. Trimming shortened V by 2 bases and J by 10 bases, and 14 bases separated the two germline ends. Germline lookup yields CDR1 MNHEY and CDR2 SMNVEV (reference sequence). This CDR3 reads CASSLGGLSGAFF. CDR3 bases: TGTGCCAGCAGTTTAGGGGGATTAAGCGGAGCTTTCTTT.

The J gene is TRBJ2-3, the V gene TRBV19, with TRBD1 matching over 12 bases. V trimming: 5 bases; J trimming: 5 bases; junction bases outside the gene matches: 8. Germline V gene lookup returns CDR1 LNHDA and CDR2 SQIVND (reference sequence). The CDR3 extends over 16 amino acids. The chain's CDR3 is CASSLHGTGGLDTQYF. CDR3 bases: TGTGCCAGTAGTCTGCATGGGACAGGGGGCTTAGATACGCAGTATTTT.

The rearrangement uses TRBV6-5 and TRBJ1-1, with TRBD1 as a possible D gene (5 bases). Germline CDR1 reads MNHEY; CDR2 reads SVGAGI. The CDR3 loop spans 16 amino acids. V lost 2 bases and J 1 base, leaving 14 bases between the germline ends. CDR3 sequence: CASSYQGGFGNTEAFF. The CDR3 DNA is TGTGCCAGCAGTTACCAGGGAGGATTCGGGAACACTGAAGCTTTCTTT.

A single count supports this clone. The chain uses TRBV11-2 and TRBJ2-3, with unresolved D. Germline lookup yields CDR1 SGHAT and CDR2 FQNNGV. V was pared by 5 bases and J by 1 base, with 10 bases between. The CDR3 is 14 amino acids. The CDR3 region has the DNA TGTGCCAGCAGCCCACTGGGTGGCACAGATACGCAGTATTTT. This gives the protein CASSPLGGTDTQYF. Looking up the rest from reference TRBV11-2 and TRBJ2-3 gives the full variable domain: EAGVAQSPRYKIIEKRQSVAFWCNPISGHATLYWYQQILGQGPKLLIQFQNNGVVDDSQLPKDRFSAERLKGVDSTLKIQPAKLEDSAVYLCASSPLGGTDTQYFGPGTRLTVL.

The V gene is TRBV10-1, the J gene TRBJ2-3; a weak D match, TRBD2 (7 bases). V was trimmed by 8 bases and J by 5 bases, leaving 14 bases between them. The CDR3 is 13 amino acids. Germline CDR1 WNHNN, CDR2 SYGVQD (reference sequence). The CDR3 here is CASLGRGRDTQYF. The CDR3 DNA follows: TGCGCCAGCCTCGGGCGGGGGCGAGATACGCAGTATTTT.

This chain uses TRBV29-1 with TRBJ2-2; 7 nucleotides agree with TRBD2. Trimming at V came to 6 bases and at J to 7 bases, leaving 8 bases not matched to a gene. Germline assignment: CDR1 SQVTM and CDR2 ANQGSEA. This CDR3 spans 13 amino acids. CDR3: CSVRGRVSGELFF. CDR3 DNA sequence: TGCAGCGTCCGGGGGAGGGTCAGCGGGGAGCTGTTTTTT.

The chain joins TRBV5-5 to TRBJ2-7; tentatively, D is TRBD2 (7 bases). This CDR3 has 14 residues. V dropped 4 bases and J dropped 4 bases, with 15 bases sitting between them. Germline loops: CDR1 SGHKS, CDR2 YYEKEE (reference sequence). The DNA of the CDR3 is TGTGCCAGCAGCAACCACGGGGGGCTTTACGAGCAGTACTTC. Amino acid sequence: CASSNHGGLYEQYF.